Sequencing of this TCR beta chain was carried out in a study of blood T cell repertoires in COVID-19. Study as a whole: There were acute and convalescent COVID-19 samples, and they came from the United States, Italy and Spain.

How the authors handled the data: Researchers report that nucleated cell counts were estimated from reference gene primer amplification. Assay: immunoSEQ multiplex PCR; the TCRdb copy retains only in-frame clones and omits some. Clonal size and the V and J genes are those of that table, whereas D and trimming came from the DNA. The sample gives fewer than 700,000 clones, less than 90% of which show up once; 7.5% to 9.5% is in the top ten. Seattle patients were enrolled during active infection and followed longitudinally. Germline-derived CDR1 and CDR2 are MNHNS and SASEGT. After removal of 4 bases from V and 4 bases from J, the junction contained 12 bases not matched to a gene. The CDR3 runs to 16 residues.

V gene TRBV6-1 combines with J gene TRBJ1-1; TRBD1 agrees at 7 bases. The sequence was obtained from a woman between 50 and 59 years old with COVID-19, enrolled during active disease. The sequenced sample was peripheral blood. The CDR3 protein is CASSGRQGRGGTEAFF. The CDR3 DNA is TGTGCCAGCAGTGGACGACAGGGAAGAGGCGGCACTGAAGCTTTCTTT.